The 6 T cell receptor beta chains given below trace back to one sample, sequenced in a study of blood T cell repertoires in COVID-19. The repertoire was sequenced with immunoSEQ multiplex PCR; TCRdb's copy has only in-frame clones and lacks some. This table holds roughly 64,000 clones, about nine tenths found once. Sequencing was done on a sample of peripheral blood. These receptors all stem from a man aged 50-60 years with active COVID-19.

V and J are TRBV25-1 and TRBJ1-1, with D maybe TRBD1 (5 bases). CDR3 size: 15 residues. V was shortened by 0 bases and J by 2 bases, with 10 bases between the two germline ends. Per the germline V gene, CDR1 is MGHDK and CDR2 is SYGVNS. CDR3 sequence (DNA): TGTGCCAGCAGTGAATACCCAGGGACTAACACTGAAGCTTTCTTT. It yields the protein CASSEYPGTNTEAFF.

The chain couples TRBV5-4 to TRBJ1-4, with D perhaps matching TRBD1 (6 bases). The V end lost 2 bases, the J end lost 5 bases, and 13 bases lay between the germline ends. Germline loops: CDR1 SGHNT, CDR2 YYREEE (reference sequence). The CDR3 totals 15 residues. This chain's CDR3 is CASSLPGQGNEKLFF. CDR3 bases: TGTGCCAGCAGCTTACCCGGCCAGGGGAATGAAAAACTGTTTTTT.

The chain uses TRBV2 and TRBJ1-1, with D perhaps TRBD1 (5 bases). The CDR3 is 15 residues long. CDR1 is SNHLY and CDR2 is FYNNEI in the germline V gene. Trimming left V 4 bases short and J 0 bases short, with 12 bases between. The CDR3 sequence: CASSVRQGMNTEAFF. The CDR3 DNA reads TGTGCCAGCAGTGTCAGGCAGGGAATGAACACTGAAGCTTTCTTT. The complete variable domain, with remaining parts taken from reference TRBV2 and TRBJ1-1, reads EPEVTQTPSHQVTQMGQEVILRCVPISNHLYFYWYRQILGQKVEFLVSFYNNEISEKSEIFDDQFSVERPDGSNFTLKIRSTKLEDSAMYFCASSVRQGMNTEAFFGQGTRLTVV.

This chain uses TRBV3-1 (or the pseudogene TRBV3-2) with TRBJ1-1; D gene uncertain. V lost 0 bases and J lost 6, with 17 bases in between. CDR1 and CDR2 (germline): LGHDT, YNNKEL (reference sequence). The CDR3 length is 16 residues. The CDR3 bases are TGTGCCAGCAGCCAAGATCCCACGGTATCTGGTGCTGAAGCTTTCTTT. This encodes CASSQDPTVSGAEAFF.

The chain recombines TRBV3-1 (or the pseudogene TRBV3-2) with TRBJ2-7; no definite D call. V was pared by 4 bases and J by 3 bases, with 10 bases between. In germline, CDR1 is LGHDT, CDR2 YNNKEL (reference sequence). The CDR3 covers 13 residues. CDR3 sequence (DNA): TGTGCCAGCAGCCGCTGGTCCGGCTACGAGCAGTACTTC. Encoded protein: CASSRWSGYEQYF.

This chain joins TRBV28 and TRBJ1-1, with no clear D. V shed 5 bases and J shed 0 bases, with 4 bases lying between them. The germline V gene has CDR1 MDHEN and CDR2 SYDVKM. The CDR3 length is 12 residues. This CDR3 reads CASSPVNTEAFF. The CDR3 region has the DNA TGTGCCAGCAGTCCTGTGAACACTGAAGCTTTCTTT.